The rows below give T cell receptor beta chains drawn from one sample of a study of TIL therapy for anti-PD-1-resistant metastatic lung cancer. The assay was immunoSEQ multiplex PCR, and TCRdb's table has in-frame clones only and misses some. The sample consists of more than 45,000 clones, 87% of them appearing once. The starting material was blood, obtained at baseline. The receptor source for this set is a person between 25 and 80 years old with non-small cell lung cancer. Each CDR3 is given with its conserved first and last residue. D genes are given only for firm matches. The size entry is marked missing in some rows and otherwise reads once, few, many or a size class.

V	size	D	J	CDR3	DNA
TRBV11-1	-	-	TRBJ2-2	CASSSVDTGELFF	TGTGCCAGCAGTTCAGTGGACACCGGGGAGCTGTTTTTT
TRBV24-1	-	-	TRBJ2-6	CATSDSRRVSSGANVLTF	TGTGCCACCAGTGATTCGCGCAGGGTGTCTTCAGGGGCCAACGTCCTGACTTTC
TRBV6-5	-	-	TRBJ2-3	CASSYRGSGTDTQYF	TGTGCCAGCAGTTACAGGGGATCGGGCACAGATACGCAGTATTTT
TRBV19	-	TRBD2	TRBJ2-5	CASSIGVGGRAFETQYF	TGTGCCAGTAGTATAGGAGTCGGCGGGAGGGCCTTCGAGACCCAGTACTTC
TRBV28	-	-	TRBJ1-1	CASSLVGQLMNTEAFF	TGTGCCAGCAGTTTAGTAGGACAGCTAATGAACACTGAAGCTTTCTTT
TRBV5-6	-	-	TRBJ1-6	CASSSGIVFYNSPLHF	TGTGCCAGCAGCTCCGGGATAGTCTTCTATAATTCACCCCTCCACTTT
TRBV7-2	-	TRBD2	TRBJ2-7	CASSLALAGYEQYF	TGTGCCAGCAGCTTAGCACTAGCGGGATACGAGCAGTACTTC
TRBV5-5	-	-	TRBJ1-3	CASSFIGVIDGNTIYF	TGTGCCAGCAGCTTTATTGGGGTAATAGATGGAAACACCATATATTTT
TRBV5-1	few	-	TRBJ2-6	CASSLDRAGANVLTF	TGCGCCAGCAGCTTGGACAGGGCTGGGGCCAACGTCCTGACTTTC
TRBV15	-	-	TRBJ2-4	CATSRGGAKNIQYF	TGTGCCACCAGCAGAGGTGGGGCCAAAAACATTCAGTACTTC
TRBV7-3	-	TRBD2	TRBJ2-1	CASSFSGSSYNEQFF	TGTGCCAGCAGCTTTAGCGGGAGTTCATACAATGAGCAGTTCTTC
TRBV30	-	-	TRBJ2-3	CAWSGLWDTQYF	TGTGCCTGGAGCGGTTTGTGGGATACGCAGTATTTT
TRBV19	-	-	TRBJ2-1	CASHSKQASSYNEQFF	TGTGCCAGCCACTCCAAACAGGCTAGCTCCTACAATGAGCAGTTCTTC
TRBV12-3/TRBV12-4	-	-	TRBJ1-6	CASSFRDSPLHF	TGTGCCAGCAGTTTTAGGGATTCACCCCTCCACTTT
TRBV15	-	TRBD2	TRBJ2-3	CATSSYAGGSDTQYF	TGTGCCACCAGCAGCTATGCGGGGGGGTCAGATACGCAGTATTTT
TRBV19	-	TRBD2	TRBJ2-6	CASSIDGGRARTGANVLTF	TGTGCCAGTAGTATAGATGGCGGGAGGGCAAGAACTGGGGCCAACGTCCTGACTTTC
TRBV9	-	TRBD2	TRBJ2-7	CASSGLAGAGEQYF	TGTGCCAGCAGCGGCCTAGCGGGAGCGGGAGAGCAGTACTTC
TRBV27	once	TRBD2	TRBJ2-1	CASSLLATSVYNEQFF	TGTGCCAGCAGTTTATTGGCCACTAGCGTTTACAATGAGCAGTTCTTC
TRBV9	-	-	TRBJ2-7	CASSVDVTRYEQYF	TGTGCCAGCAGCGTAGATGTCACAAGATACGAGCAGTACTTC
TRBV30	-	-	TRBJ1-6	CAWSDGLGPLHF	TGTGCCTGGAGCGACGGCCTGGGACCCCTCCACTTT
TRBV10-3	-	-	TRBJ2-7	CAISDPNDPREQYF	TGTGCCATCAGTGATCCCAACGATCCGAGGGAGCAGTACTTC
TRBV9	-	TRBD2	TRBJ2-2	CASSKRAGGLAGNTGELFF	TGTGCCAGCAGCAAACGGGCGGGGGGACTAGCGGGAAACACCGGGGAGCTGTTTTTT
TRBV9	few	TRBD1	TRBJ1-5	CASSPGPGQVRQPQHF	TGTGCCAGCAGCCCCGGTCCGGGACAGGTAAGGCAGCCCCAGCATTTT
TRBV19	-	-	TRBJ1-1	CASTLQGPVSATTEAFF	TGTGCCAGTACCCTCCAGGGGCCAGTATCAGCGACCACTGAAGCTTTCTTT
TRBV27	-	-	TRBJ1-2	CASSFSALGYGYTF	TGTGCCAGCAGTTTTTCGGCGTTAGGCTATGGCTACACCTTC
TRBV5-1	-	-	TRBJ1-4	CASSLPAGGFNEKLFF	TGCGCCAGCAGCTTGCCAGCCGGGGGTTTTAATGAAAAACTGTTTTTT
TRBV28	-	TRBD2	TRBJ2-3	CASRGNSGNSDTQYF	TGTGCCAGCAGGGGAAATAGCGGGAACTCAGATACGCAGTATTTT
TRBV5-6	-	TRBD1	TRBJ1-2	CASTKPGQGRYGYTF	TGTGCCAGCACCAAACCTGGACAGGGGCGCTATGGCTACACCTTC
TRBV5-1	-	TRBD2	TRBJ2-5	CASSRGLAGQETQYF	TGCGCCAGCAGCCGCGGACTAGCGGGACAAGAGACCCAGTACTTC
TRBV13	-	-	TRBJ2-7	CASSLWTVSYEQYF	TGTGCCAGCAGCTTATGGACAGTTTCCTACGAGCAGTACTTC
TRBV27	-	-	TRBJ1-1	CASSPLTGSGLSAEAFF	TGTGCCAGCAGTCCCCTAACAGGGAGCGGTCTGAGTGCTGAAGCTTTCTTT
TRBV20-1	-	TRBD2	TRBJ2-7	CSAGRGEQYF	TGCAGTGCTGGGAGGGGCGAGCAGTACTTC
TRBV7-9	-	TRBD1	TRBJ1-2	CASSTRDRGYTF	TGTGCCAGCAGCACCCGGGACAGAGGCTACACCTTC
TRBV5-1	-	-	TRBJ2-3	CASSLGTITDTQYF	TGCGCCAGCAGCTTAGGCACGATCACAGATACGCAGTATTTT
TRBV4-1	few	TRBD1	TRBJ1-4	CASTEGTGPTELFF	TGCGCCAGCACCGAAGGGACAGGCCCGACGGAACTGTTTTTT
TRBV2	-	TRBD2	TRBJ2-3	CASIRLAGGYTDTQYF	TGTGCCAGCATAAGACTAGCGGGGGGCTACACAGATACGCAGTATTTT
TRBV12-5	-	-	TRBJ2-2	CASGHGGPQGDTGELFF	TGTGCTAGTGGCCACGGGGGCCCCCAAGGGGACACCGGGGAGCTGTTTTTT
TRBV19	-	-	TRBJ2-1	CASSREIRATHEQFF	TGTGCCAGTAGTAGAGAAATTCGCGCGACTCACGAGCAGTTCTTC
TRBV21-1	-	-	TRBJ1-2	CASSKGQAANYGYTF	TGTGCCAGCAGCAAAGGGCAGGCGGCTAACTATGGCTACACCTTC
TRBV30	-	TRBD2	TRBJ2-7	CAWSASGYSYEQYF	TGTGCCTGGAGTGCTAGCGGGTACTCCTACGAGCAGTACTTC
TRBV4-1	few	TRBD1	TRBJ2-7	CASSHPGTGGVEQYF	TGCGCCAGCAGCCACCCCGGGACAGGGGGTGTCGAGCAGTACTTC
TRBV9	-	-	TRBJ2-1	CASSPRPTGDNEQFF	TGTGCCAGCAGCCCCCGTCCTACGGGCGACAATGAGCAGTTCTTC
TRBV3-1/TRBV3-2	-	-	TRBJ1-3	CASSQWGAGNTIYF	TGTGCCAGCAGCCAATGGGGGGCTGGAAACACCATATATTTT
TRBV10-3	-	TRBD1	TRBJ2-7	CAISTGTGELEQYF	TGTGCCATCAGTACCGGGACAGGGGAACTCGAGCAGTACTTC
TRBV11-2	-	TRBD1	TRBJ1-2	CASSRSDRVVGYTF	TGTGCCAGCAGCCGCTCGGACAGGGTAGTTGGCTACACCTTC
TRBV6-4	-	-	TRBJ2-1	CASSDRMNEQFF	TGTGCCAGCAGTGACCGAATGAATGAGCAGTTCTTC
TRBV30	-	TRBD1	TRBJ2-2	CAWSFTGDGELFF	TGTGCCTGGAGTTTTACAGGGGACGGGGAGCTGTTTTTT
TRBV6-6	-	TRBD2	TRBJ2-1	CASSPTTGLASYNEQFF	TGTGCCAGCAGTCCAACAACGGGACTAGCTTCCTACAATGAGCAGTTCTTC
TRBV11-2	once	TRBD2	TRBJ2-3	CASSSLAGGPTQYF	TGTGCCAGCAGCTCCCTAGCGGGGGGGCCGACGCAGTATTTT
TRBV18	once	TRBD2	TRBJ2-4	CASSPLLLAGELAKNIQYF	TGTGCCAGCTCACCACTACTTCTAGCGGGGGAACTAGCCAAAAACATTCAGTACTTC